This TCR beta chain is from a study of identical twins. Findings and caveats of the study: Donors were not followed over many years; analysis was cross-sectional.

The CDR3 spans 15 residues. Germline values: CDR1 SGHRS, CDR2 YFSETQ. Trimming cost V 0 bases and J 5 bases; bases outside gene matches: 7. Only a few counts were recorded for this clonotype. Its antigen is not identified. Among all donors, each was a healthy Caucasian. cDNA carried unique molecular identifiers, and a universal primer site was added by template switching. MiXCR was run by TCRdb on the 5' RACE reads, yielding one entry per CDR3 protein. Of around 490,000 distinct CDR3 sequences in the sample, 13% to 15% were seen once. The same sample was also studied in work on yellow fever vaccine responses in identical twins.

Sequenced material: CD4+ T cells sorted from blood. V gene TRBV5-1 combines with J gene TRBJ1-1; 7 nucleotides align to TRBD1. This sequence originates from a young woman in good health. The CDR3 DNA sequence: TGCGCCAGCAGCTTGGTACTGACAGGGAGAACTGAAGCTTTCTTT. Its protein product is CASSLVLTGRTEAFF.